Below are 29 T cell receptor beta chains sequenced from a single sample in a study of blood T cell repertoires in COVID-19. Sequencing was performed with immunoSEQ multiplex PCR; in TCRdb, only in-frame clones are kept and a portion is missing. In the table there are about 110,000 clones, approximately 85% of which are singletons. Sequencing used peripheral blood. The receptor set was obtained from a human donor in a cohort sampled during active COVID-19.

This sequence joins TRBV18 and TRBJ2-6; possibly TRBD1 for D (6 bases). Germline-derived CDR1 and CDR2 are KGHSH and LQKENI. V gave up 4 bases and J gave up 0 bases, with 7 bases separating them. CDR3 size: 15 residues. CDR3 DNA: TGTGCCAGCTCACTGGACAGCTCTGGGGCCAACGTCCTGACTTTC. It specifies CASSLDSSGANVLTF.

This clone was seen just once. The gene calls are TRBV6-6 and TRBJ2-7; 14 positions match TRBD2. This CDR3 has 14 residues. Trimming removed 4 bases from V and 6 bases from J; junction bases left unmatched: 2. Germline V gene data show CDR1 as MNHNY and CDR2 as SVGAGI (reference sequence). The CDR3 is CASSSGLAGGEQYF. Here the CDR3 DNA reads TGTGCCAGCAGTTCCGGACTAGCGGGAGGCGAGCAGTACTTC.

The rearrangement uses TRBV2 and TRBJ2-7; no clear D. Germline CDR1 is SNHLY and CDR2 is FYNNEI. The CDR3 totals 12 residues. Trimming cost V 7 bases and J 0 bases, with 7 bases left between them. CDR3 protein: CASTRASYEQYF. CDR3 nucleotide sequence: TGTGCCAGCACCCGCGCCTCCTACGAGCAGTACTTC.

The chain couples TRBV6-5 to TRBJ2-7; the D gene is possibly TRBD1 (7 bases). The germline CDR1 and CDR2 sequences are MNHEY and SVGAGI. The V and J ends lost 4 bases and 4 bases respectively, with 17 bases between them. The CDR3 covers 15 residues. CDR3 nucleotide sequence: TGTGCCAGCAGTTCTATCGACAGGGCGGGGTACGAGCAGTACTTC. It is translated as CASSSIDRAGYEQYF.

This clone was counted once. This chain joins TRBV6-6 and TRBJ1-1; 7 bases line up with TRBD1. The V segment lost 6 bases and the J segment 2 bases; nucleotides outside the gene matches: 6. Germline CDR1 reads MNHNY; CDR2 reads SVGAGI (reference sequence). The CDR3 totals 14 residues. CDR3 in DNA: TGTGCCAGCAGACCGACAGGGCGCAACACTGAAGCTTTCTTT. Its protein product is CASRPTGRNTEAFF.

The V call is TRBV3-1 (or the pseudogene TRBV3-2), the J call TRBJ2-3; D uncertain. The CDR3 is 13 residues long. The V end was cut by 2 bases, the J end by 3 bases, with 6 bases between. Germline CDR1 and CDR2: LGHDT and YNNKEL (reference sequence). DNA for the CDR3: TGTGCCAGCAGCCAACAAACTACAGATACGCAGTATTTT. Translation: CASSQQTTDTQYF.

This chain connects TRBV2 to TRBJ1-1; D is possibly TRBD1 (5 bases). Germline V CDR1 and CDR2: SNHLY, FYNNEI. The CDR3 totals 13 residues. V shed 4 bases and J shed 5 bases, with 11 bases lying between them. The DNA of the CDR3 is TGTGCCAGCAGTGTTGGGGGAGGGACTGAAGCTTTCTTT. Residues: CASSVGGGTEAFF.

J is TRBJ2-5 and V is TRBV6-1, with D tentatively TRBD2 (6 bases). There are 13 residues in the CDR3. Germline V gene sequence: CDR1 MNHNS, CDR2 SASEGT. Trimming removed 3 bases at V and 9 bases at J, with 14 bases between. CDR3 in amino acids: CASSEGARGSQYF. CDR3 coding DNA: TGTGCCAGCAGTGAGGGAGCTCGGGGGTCCCAGTACTTC.

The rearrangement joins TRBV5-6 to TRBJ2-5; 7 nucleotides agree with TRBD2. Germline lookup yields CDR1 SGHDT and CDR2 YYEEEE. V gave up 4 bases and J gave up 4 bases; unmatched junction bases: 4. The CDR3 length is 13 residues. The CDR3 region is CASSGAGVETQYF. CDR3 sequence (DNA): TGTGCCAGCAGCGGCGCGGGAGTAGAGACCCAGTACTTC.

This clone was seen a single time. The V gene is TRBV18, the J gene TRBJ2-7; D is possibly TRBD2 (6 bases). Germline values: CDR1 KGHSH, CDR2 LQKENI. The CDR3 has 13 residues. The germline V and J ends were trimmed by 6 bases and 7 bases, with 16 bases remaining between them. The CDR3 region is CASSSTVGGEQYF. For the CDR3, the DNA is TGTGCCAGCTCTTCCACAGTTGGAGGGGAGCAGTACTTC. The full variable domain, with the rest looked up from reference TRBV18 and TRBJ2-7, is NAGVMQNPRHLVRRRGQEARLRCSPMKGHSHVYWYRQLPEEGLKFMVYLQKENIIDESGMPKERFSAEFPKEGPSILRIQQVVRGDSAAYFCASSSTVGGEQYFGPGTRLTVT.

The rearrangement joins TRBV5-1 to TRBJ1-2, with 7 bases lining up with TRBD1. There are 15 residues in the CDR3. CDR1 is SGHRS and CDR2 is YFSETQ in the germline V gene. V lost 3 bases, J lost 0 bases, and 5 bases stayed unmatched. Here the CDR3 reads CASSWGTAANYGYTF. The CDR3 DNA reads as TGCGCCAGCAGCTGGGGGACAGCAGCTAACTATGGCTACACCTTC.

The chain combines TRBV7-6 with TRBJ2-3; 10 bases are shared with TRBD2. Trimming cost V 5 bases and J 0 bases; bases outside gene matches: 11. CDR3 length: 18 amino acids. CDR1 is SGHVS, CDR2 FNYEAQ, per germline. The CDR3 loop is CASSRPPELAGSTDTQYF. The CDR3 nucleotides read TGTGCCAGCAGCCGACCCCCAGAACTAGCGGGAAGCACAGATACGCAGTATTTT.

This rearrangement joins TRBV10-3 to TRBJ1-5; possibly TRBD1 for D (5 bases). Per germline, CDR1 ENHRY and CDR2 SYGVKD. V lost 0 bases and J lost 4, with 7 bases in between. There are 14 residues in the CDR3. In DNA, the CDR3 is TGTGCCATCAGTGAGTCGCCAGGGAATCAGCCCCAGCATTTT. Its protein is CAISESPGNQPQHF.

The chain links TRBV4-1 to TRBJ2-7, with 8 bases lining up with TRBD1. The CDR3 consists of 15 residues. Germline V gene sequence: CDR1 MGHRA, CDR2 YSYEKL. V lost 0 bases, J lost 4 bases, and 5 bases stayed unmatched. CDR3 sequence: CASSQDGRGLYEQYF. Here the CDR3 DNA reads TGCGCCAGCAGCCAAGATGGCAGGGGGCTGTACGAGCAGTACTTC.

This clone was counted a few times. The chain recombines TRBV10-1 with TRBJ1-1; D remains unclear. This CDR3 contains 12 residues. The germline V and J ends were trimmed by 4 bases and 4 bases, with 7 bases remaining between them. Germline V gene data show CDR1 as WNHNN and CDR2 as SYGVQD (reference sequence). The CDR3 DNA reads TGCGCCAGCAGTGGTTACAGCACTGAAGCTTTCTTT. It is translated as CASSGYSTEAFF.

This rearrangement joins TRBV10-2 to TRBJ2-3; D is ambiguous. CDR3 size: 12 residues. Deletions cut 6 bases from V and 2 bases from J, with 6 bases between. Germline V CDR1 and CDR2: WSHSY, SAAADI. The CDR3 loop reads CASRRVTDTQYF. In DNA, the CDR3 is TGCGCCAGCAGGCGAGTCACAGATACGCAGTATTTT.

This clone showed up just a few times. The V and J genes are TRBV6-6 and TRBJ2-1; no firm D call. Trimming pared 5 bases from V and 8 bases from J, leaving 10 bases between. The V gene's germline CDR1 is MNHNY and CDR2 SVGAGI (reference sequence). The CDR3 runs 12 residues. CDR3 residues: CASSPPSDEQFF. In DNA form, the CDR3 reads TGTGCCAGCAGTCCCCCTAGTGATGAGCAGTTCTTC.

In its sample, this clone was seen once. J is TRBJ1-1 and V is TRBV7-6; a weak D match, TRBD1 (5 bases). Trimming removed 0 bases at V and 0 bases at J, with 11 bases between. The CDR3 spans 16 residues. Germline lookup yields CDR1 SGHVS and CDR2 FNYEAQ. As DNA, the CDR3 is TGTGCCAGCAGCTTAGCGCCCCCAGGGATGAACACTGAAGCTTTCTTT. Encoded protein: CASSLAPPGMNTEAFF. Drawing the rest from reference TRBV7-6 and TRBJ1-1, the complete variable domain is GAGVSQSPRYKVTKRGQDVALRCDPISGHVSLYWYRQALGQGPEFLTYFNYEAQQDKSGLPNDRFSAERPEGSISTLTIQRTEQRDSAMYRCASSLAPPGMNTEAFFGQGTRLTVV.

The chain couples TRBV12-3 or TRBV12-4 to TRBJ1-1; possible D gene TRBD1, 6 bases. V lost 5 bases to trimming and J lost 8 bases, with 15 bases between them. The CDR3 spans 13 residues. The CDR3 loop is CASSPRQVTEAFF. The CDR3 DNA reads TGTGCCAGCAGTCCTAGACAGGTCACGGAAGCTTTCTTT.

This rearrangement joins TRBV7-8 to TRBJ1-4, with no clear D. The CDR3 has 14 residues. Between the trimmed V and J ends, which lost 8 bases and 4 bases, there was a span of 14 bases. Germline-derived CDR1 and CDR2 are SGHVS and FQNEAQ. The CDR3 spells CASAGRSFNEKLFF. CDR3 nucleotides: TGTGCCAGCGCGGGCCGGAGCTTTAATGAAAAACTGTTTTTT.

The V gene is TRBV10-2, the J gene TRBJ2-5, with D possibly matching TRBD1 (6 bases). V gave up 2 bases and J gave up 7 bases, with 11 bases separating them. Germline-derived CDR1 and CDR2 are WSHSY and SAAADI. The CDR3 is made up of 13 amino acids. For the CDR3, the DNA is TGCGCCAGCAGTGAGATGACAGGAGGGACCCAGTACTTC. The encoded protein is CASSEMTGGTQYF.

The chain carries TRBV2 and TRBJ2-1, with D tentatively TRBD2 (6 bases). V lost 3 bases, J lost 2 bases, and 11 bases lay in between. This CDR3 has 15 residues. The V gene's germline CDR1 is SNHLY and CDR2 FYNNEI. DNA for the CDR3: TGTGCCAGCAGTGATCCCGGGGGAGCCTACAATGAGCAGTTCTTC. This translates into CASSDPGGAYNEQFF.

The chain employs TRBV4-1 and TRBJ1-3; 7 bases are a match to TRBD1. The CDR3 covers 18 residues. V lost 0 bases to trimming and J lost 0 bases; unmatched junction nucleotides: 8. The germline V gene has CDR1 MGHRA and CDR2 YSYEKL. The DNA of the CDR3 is TGCGCCAGCAGCCAAGAACCCTGGGACAGCAGCTCTGGAAACACCATATATTTT. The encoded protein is CASSQEPWDSSSGNTIYF.

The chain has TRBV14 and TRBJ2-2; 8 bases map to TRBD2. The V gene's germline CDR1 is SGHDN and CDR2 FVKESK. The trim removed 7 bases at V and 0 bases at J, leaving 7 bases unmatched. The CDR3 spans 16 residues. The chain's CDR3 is CASTASGGSNTGELFF. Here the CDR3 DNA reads TGTGCCAGCACCGCCAGCGGGGGATCGAACACCGGGGAGCTGTTTTTT.

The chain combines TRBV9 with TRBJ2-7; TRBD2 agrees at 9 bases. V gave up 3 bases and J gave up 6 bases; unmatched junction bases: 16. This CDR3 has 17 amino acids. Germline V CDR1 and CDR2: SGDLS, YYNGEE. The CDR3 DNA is TGTGCCAGCAGCGACCCCTCAGGGAGCGGGAGGTGGGGCGAGCAGTACTTC. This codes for CASSDPSGSGRWGEQYF.

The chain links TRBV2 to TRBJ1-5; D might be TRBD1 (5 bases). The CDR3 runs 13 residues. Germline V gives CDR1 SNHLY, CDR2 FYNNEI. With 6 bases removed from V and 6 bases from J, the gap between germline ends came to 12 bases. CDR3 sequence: CASRGLPFQPQHF. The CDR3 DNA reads TGTGCCAGCAGGGGACTTCCCTTTCAGCCCCAGCATTTT.

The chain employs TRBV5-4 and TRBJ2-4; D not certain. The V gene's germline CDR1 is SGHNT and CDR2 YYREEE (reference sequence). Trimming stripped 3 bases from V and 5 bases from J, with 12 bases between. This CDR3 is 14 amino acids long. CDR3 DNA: TGTGCCAGCAGCTCCCCTTCAGTGCAAAACATTCAGTACTTC. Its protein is CASSSPSVQNIQYF.

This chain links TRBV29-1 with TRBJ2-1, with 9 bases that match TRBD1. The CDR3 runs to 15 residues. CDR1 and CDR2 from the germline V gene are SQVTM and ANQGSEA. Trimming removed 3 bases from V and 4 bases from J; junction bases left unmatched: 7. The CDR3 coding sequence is TGCAGCGTTGAGGGCACAGGGGGCGGATACAATGAGCAGTTCTTC. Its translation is CSVEGTGGGYNEQFF.

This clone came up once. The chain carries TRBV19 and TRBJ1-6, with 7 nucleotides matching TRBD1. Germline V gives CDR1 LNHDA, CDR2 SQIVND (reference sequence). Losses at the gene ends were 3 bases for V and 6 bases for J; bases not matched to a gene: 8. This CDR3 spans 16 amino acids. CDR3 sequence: CASSMFTGQINSPLHF. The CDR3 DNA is TGTGCCAGTAGTATGTTCACGGGACAGATTAATTCACCCCTCCACTTT. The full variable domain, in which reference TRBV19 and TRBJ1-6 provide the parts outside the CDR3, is DGGITQSPKYLFRKEGQNVTLSCEQNLNHDAMYWYRQDPGQGLRLIYYSQIVNDFQKGDIAEGYSVSREKKESFPLTVTSAQKNPTAFYLCASSMFTGQINSPLHFGNGTRLTVT.